These 24 T cell receptor beta chains were sequenced from one sample in a study of CD8 T cells in Susac syndrome. RNA, at about 0.45 to 1 ug, was reverse transcribed with random hexamers. TCRdb itself ran the immunoSEQ multiplex PCR reads through MiXCR, one entry per CDR3 protein. This sample has around 80,000 distinct CDR3 sequences, with around 94% found just once. The sequenced sample consisted of CD8+ T cells from PBMCs. Source of these receptors: a human donor in good health.

V gene TRBV9 combines with J gene TRBJ2-5; unclear D gene. The length of the CDR3 is 13 residues. Germline V gene lookup returns CDR1 SGDLS and CDR2 YYNGEE. Trimming removed 1 base at V and 4 bases at J, with 8 bases between. The CDR3 DNA reads TGTGCCAGCAGCGTAATAGGTTCAGAGACCCAGTACTTC. Translation gives CASSVIGSETQYF.

Here the CDR3 reads CASRGLAGDTQYF. In nucleotides, the CDR3 is TGTGCCAGCAGGGGACTAGCGGGGGATACGCAGTATTTT. This chain links TRBV7-3 with TRBJ2-3; TRBD2 matches 13 bases. Per the germline V gene, CDR1 is SGHTA and CDR2 is FQGTGA. CDR3 size: 13 residues. V lost 6 bases, J lost 6 bases, and 0 bases stayed unmatched.

V is TRBV3-1 and J is TRBJ2-5, with 7 bases that match TRBD1. Germline CDR1 LGHDT, CDR2 YNNKEL (reference sequence). The CDR3 is 17 residues long. The J segment lost 3 bases and the V segment lost 3 bases, leaving 13 bases of the junction unmatched. CDR3 in amino acids: CASSHHPRAGGEETQYF. The CDR3 bases are TGTGCCAGCAGCCATCATCCCAGGGCAGGGGGTGAAGAGACCCAGTACTTC.

Here the CDR3 reads CASSLSRQAGYTF. The CDR3 region has the DNA TGTGCCAGCAGCCTCAGCAGACAAGCGGGCTACACCTTC. The rearrangement uses TRBV5-4 and TRBJ1-2; D is undetermined. V was pared by 4 bases and J by 8 bases, with 15 bases between. Germline CDR1 is SGHNT and CDR2 is YYREEE (reference sequence). The CDR3 covers 13 residues.

The chain combines TRBV6-2 or TRBV6-3 with TRBJ2-2; D is unclear. The CDR3 has 11 residues. CDR1 is MNHEY, CDR2 SVGEGT, per germline. Trimming pared 2 bases from V and 6 bases from J, leaving 1 base between. CDR3 sequence: CASSYAGELFF. Here the CDR3 DNA reads TGTGCCAGCAGTTACGCCGGGGAGCTGTTTTTT.

This clonotype was counted once. The chain is built from TRBV11-2 and TRBJ2-3; D gene unclear. Trimming left V 2 bases short and J 5 bases short, with 14 bases between. Per germline, CDR1 SGHAT and CDR2 FQNNGV. The CDR3 spans 15 residues. The chain's CDR3 is CASSLPLAVEDTQYF. The CDR3 DNA follows: TGTGCCAGCAGCTTACCATTAGCTGTGGAAGATACGCAGTATTTT. The whole variable domain, remainder taken from reference TRBV11-2 and TRBJ2-3, is EAGVAQSPRYKIIEKRQSVAFWCNPISGHATLYWYQQILGQGPKLLIQFQNNGVVDDSQLPKDRFSAERLKGVDSTLKIQPAKLEDSAVYLCASSLPLAVEDTQYFGPGTRLTVL.

The V and J genes are TRBV7-9 and TRBJ2-2; 10 bases map to TRBD2. Per the germline V gene, CDR1 is SEHNR and CDR2 is FQNEAQ (reference sequence). This CDR3 comprises 17 residues. With V trimmed by 3 bases and J by 1 base, 5 bases remained unmatched. The CDR3 region has the DNA TGTGCCAGCAGCTTTGACGGGACTAGCGAGAACACCGGGGAGCTGTTTTTT. Encoded protein: CASSFDGTSENTGELFF.

The CDR3 bases are TGTGCCAGCAGCACCTTGGGACAGGGGGTCGAAGAGACCCAGTACTTC. Protein sequence: CASSTLGQGVEETQYF. The genes are TRBV7-9 and TRBJ2-5, with TRBD1 identical over 11 bases. Germline assignment: CDR1 SEHNR and CDR2 FQNEAQ (reference sequence). J was trimmed by 3 bases and V by 5 bases; bases with no gene match: 8. The CDR3 spans 16 residues.

This clonotype showed up just a few times. This chain links TRBV11-2 with TRBJ1-5; D uncertain. Trimming took 8 bases from V and 6 from J, leaving 2 bases between them. The germline gives CDR1 SGHAT, CDR2 FQNNGV. The CDR3 contains 9 residues. CDR3 coding DNA: TGTGCCAGCGGTCAGCCCCAGCATTTT. The encoded protein is CASGQPQHF.

V usage is TRBV19 and J usage is TRBJ2-3; TRBD2 agrees at 7 bases. Looked up from germline, CDR1 is LNHDA and CDR2 is SQIVND (reference sequence). J lost 5 bases, V lost 3 bases, and 5 bases had no gene match. CDR3 size: 14 residues. CDR3 loop: CASSMGREVDTQYF. The CDR3 region has the DNA TGTGCCAGTAGTATGGGTCGGGAGGTAGATACGCAGTATTTT.

The chain joins TRBV20-1 to TRBJ2-7; D perhaps matches TRBD1 (5 bases). CDR1 and CDR2 from the germline V gene are DFQATT and SNEGSKA (reference sequence). This CDR3 region has 14 residues. V lost 5 bases and J 0 bases, leaving 14 bases between the germline ends. Here the CDR3 reads CSARQGAPSYEQYV. The CDR3 region has the DNA TGCAGTGCTCGTCAGGGTGCACCCTCCTACGAGCAGTACGTC.

J is TRBJ2-1 and V is TRBV5-1; 9 bases are shared with TRBD2. Germline CDR1 is SGHRS and CDR2 is YFSETQ. The CDR3 has 14 residues. The junction had 3 bases not matched to a gene; V was cut back by 4 bases and J by 4 bases. CDR3 bases: TGCGCCAGCAGCCAAAGCGGGGGGTACAATGAGCAGTTCTTC. Translated, it gives CASSQSGGYNEQFF.

This chain links TRBV13 with TRBJ2-3; 8 nucleotides agree with TRBD2. V gave up 5 bases and J gave up 6 bases; unmatched junction bases: 4. Germline values: CDR1 PRHDT, CDR2 FYEKMQ (reference sequence). CDR3 length: 13 amino acids. The CDR3 loop reads CASSRQRGDTQYF. CDR3 in DNA: TGTGCCAGCAGCCGACAGCGGGGGGATACGCAGTATTTT. Looking up the rest from reference TRBV13 and TRBJ2-3 gives the full variable domain: AAGVIQSPRHLIKEKRETATLKCYPIPRHDTVYWYQQGPGQDPQFLISFYEKMQSDKGSIPDRFSAQQFSDYHSELNMSSLELGDSALYFCASSRQRGDTQYFGPGTRLTVL.

As DNA, the CDR3 is TGCAGTGCTGAGGGACTAGCGGGAGGTTCCTACGAGCAGTACGTC. Residues: CSAEGLAGGSYEQYV. The V and J genes are TRBV20-1 and TRBJ2-7; 15 nucleotides agree with TRBD2. The CDR3 contains 15 residues. Germline V gene sequence: CDR1 DFQATT, CDR2 SNEGSKA (reference sequence). Losses at the gene ends were 5 bases for V and 1 base for J; bases not matched to a gene: 3.

The V and J genes are TRBV6-4 and TRBJ2-2; D is unclear. The length of the CDR3 is 13 residues. V was pared by 2 bases and J by 7 bases, with 8 bases between. Germline V CDR1 and CDR2: MRHNA, SNTAGT. The CDR3 coding sequence is TGTGCCAGCAGTGACAGGGAACACGGGGAGCTGTTTTTT. Encoded protein: CASSDREHGELFF.

The genes are TRBV13 and TRBJ2-7; no definite D call. Germline assignment: CDR1 PRHDT and CDR2 FYEKMQ (reference sequence). CDR3 size: 12 residues. Trimming cost V 4 bases and J 4 bases, with 8 bases left between them. CDR3 in amino acids: CASSSRPYEQYF. The CDR3 bases are TGTGCCAGCAGCTCCCGCCCATACGAGCAGTACTTC.

V gene TRBV9 combines with J gene TRBJ2-1, with TRBD1 as a possible D gene (5 bases). V was trimmed by 0 bases and J by 12 bases, leaving 13 bases between them. The CDR3 is made up of 13 amino acids. Germline CDR1 SGDLS, CDR2 YYNGEE. CDR3 bases: TGTGCCAGCAGCGTAGGGGGCACTATGCCGCAGTTCTTC. This sequence encodes CASSVGGTMPQFF.

The V call is TRBV27, the J call TRBJ1-1; D not resolved. V was clipped by 0 bases and J by 8 bases, with 10 bases between them. CDR1 and CDR2 (germline): MNHEY, SMNVEV (reference sequence). The CDR3 has 13 amino acids. CDR3 amino acids: CASSLSRVREAFF. In DNA form, the CDR3 reads TGTGCCAGCAGTTTATCGAGGGTCAGGGAAGCTTTCTTT.

CDR3 sequence reads: CASSIGSEQYF. The DNA for the CDR3 is TGTGCCAGTAGTATTGGCAGCGAGCAGTACTTC. The V and J genes are TRBV19 and TRBJ2-7; D is uncertain. Trimming cost V 3 bases and J 6 bases, with 6 bases left between them. The CDR3 length is 11 residues. Germline V gene lookup returns CDR1 LNHDA and CDR2 SQIVND (reference sequence).

The CDR3 protein is CASSQGVYPDTQYF. The CDR3 DNA follows: TGTGCCAGCAGCCAAGGGGTGTACCCAGATACGCAGTATTTT. The chain recombines TRBV6-5 with TRBJ2-3, with D possibly TRBD1 on 5 matching bases. The CDR3 spans 14 residues. The germline CDR1 and CDR2 sequences are MNHEY and SVGAGI. Trimming cost V 6 bases and J 4 bases, with 14 bases left between them.

This chain links TRBV6-4 with TRBJ2-3; D gene ambiguous. The V gene lost 0 bases and the J gene lost 3 bases, with 7 bases spanning the gap. The CDR3 extends over 14 amino acids. Germline values: CDR1 MRHNA, CDR2 SNTAGT. CDR3 nucleotides: TGTGCCAGCAGTGACTCTCCAGAAACAGATACGCAGTATTTT. Protein: CASSDSPETDTQYF.

The chain uses TRBV5-4 and TRBJ2-1; D is perhaps TRBD2 (5 bases). The CDR3 consists of 18 residues. Trimming stripped 6 bases from V and 0 bases from J, with 22 bases between. Per the germline V gene, CDR1 is SGHNT and CDR2 is YYREEE (reference sequence). The CDR3 DNA reads TGTGCCAGCAACACGGGATTACTAAGACCCAGCTCCTACAATGAGCAGTTCTTC. It yields the protein CASNTGLLRPSSYNEQFF.

The gene calls are TRBV20-1 and TRBJ1-1; D unresolved. CDR1 is DFQATT and CDR2 is SNEGSKA in the germline V gene (reference sequence). The V end was cut by 1 base, the J end by 3 bases, with 9 bases between. The CDR3 extends over 13 amino acids. The CDR3 coding sequence is TGCAGTGCTAGAGGTGATTGGGACACTGAAGCTTTCTTT. Translating gives CSARGDWDTEAFF.

The J gene is TRBJ2-2, the V gene TRBV9, with 8 bases fitting TRBD2. The CDR3 is made up of 16 amino acids. Germline V lookup: CDR1 SGDLS, CDR2 YYNGEE. Unmatched junction bases numbered 6, after V lost 1 base and J lost 4 bases. The CDR3 loop reads CASSVPAGAGTGELFF. CDR3 DNA: TGTGCCAGCAGCGTACCAGCGGGAGCGGGCACCGGGGAGCTGTTTTTT.